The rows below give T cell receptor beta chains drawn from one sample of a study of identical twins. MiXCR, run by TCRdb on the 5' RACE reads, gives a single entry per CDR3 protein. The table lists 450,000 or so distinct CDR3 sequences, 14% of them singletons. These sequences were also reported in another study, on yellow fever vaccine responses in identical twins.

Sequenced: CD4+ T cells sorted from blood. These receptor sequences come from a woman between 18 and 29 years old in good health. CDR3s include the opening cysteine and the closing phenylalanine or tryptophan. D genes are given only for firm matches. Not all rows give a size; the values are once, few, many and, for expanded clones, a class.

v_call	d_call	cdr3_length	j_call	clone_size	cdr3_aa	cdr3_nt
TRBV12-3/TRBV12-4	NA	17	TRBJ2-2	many	CASTITGAPRLIGELFF	TGTGCCAGCACCATTACGGGTGCCCCACGATTGATCGGGGAGCTGTTTTTT
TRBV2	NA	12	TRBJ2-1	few	CASNPSGSEQFF	TGTGCCAGCAATCCCTCAGGGAGTGAGCAGTTCTTC
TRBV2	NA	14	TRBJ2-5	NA	CASIQGGGRETQYF	TGTGCCAGCATCCAAGGAGGGGGCCGGGAGACCCAGTACTTC
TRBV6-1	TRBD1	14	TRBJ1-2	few	CASRRTGENYGYTF	TGTGCCAGCAGGCGGACAGGGGAGAACTATGGCTACACCTTC
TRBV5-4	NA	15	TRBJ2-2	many	CASSPIGGGSGELFF	TGTGCCAGCAGCCCAATCGGGGGCGGGTCCGGGGAGCTGTTTTTT
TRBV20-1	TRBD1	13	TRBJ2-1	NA	CSAYIGQGSEQFF	TGCAGTGCTTACATAGGACAGGGGTCTGAGCAGTTCTTC
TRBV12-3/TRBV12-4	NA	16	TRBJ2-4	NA	CASSPVGAGAKNIQYF	TGTGCCAGCAGCCCAGTGGGGGCGGGGGCCAAAAACATTCAGTACTTC
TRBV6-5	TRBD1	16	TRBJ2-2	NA	CASRRPGTGGHGELFF	TGTGCCAGCAGGCGACCCGGGACAGGGGGCCACGGGGAGCTGTTTTTT
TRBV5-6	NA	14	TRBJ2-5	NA	CASSLVPGAETQYF	TGTGCCAGCAGCTTGGTTCCAGGAGCAGAGACCCAGTACTTC
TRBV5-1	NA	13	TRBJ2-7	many	CASSLTGDYEQYF	TGCGCCAGCAGCTTGACAGGTGACTACGAGCAGTACTTC
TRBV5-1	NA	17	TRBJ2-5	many	CASSLGQSLAFQETQYF	TGCGCCAGCAGCTTGGGACAAAGCCTAGCGTTCCAAGAGACCCAGTACTTC
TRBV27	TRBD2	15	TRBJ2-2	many	CASSFLAGGTGELFF	TGTGCCAGCAGTTTTTTAGCGGGGGGCACCGGGGAGCTGTTTTTT
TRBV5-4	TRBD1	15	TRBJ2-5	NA	CASSAPGQGSETQYF	TGTGCCAGCAGCGCACCTGGACAGGGCTCTGAGACCCAGTACTTC
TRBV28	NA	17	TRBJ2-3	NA	CASRTTKGLAARGTQYF	TGTGCCAGCAGAACTACAAAGGGGTTAGCGGCGAGGGGTACGCAGTATTTT
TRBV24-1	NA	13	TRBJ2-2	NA	CATSADTTGELFF	TGTGCCACCAGCGCAGATACCACCGGGGAGCTGTTTTTT
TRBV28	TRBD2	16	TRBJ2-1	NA	CASSGSSGRSNGEQFF	TGTGCCAGCAGTGGATCTAGCGGGAGAAGCAATGGTGAGCAGTTCTTC
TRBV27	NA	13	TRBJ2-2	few	CASSFYAAGELFF	TGTGCCAGCAGTTTTTACGCAGCCGGGGAGCTGTTTTTT